This T cell receptor (beta chain) was sequenced in a study of cytomegalovirus exposure and HLA in healthy donors. About this clone itself: Its target is unknown.

Study outcomes and limitations: A few CMV-associated chains proved CMV antigen-specific in vitro. TCR beta V segments were, for the most part, productive about 87% or about 30% of the time in an earlier analysis. The authors enumerated over 150 TCR beta chains as linked to cytomegalovirus.

A multiplex PCR was run with 60 Vbeta primers and 13 Jbeta primers. Per the original methods: Roughly 12 million of roughly 81 million unique TCR beta chains were shared, per a later count. Measured with immunoSEQ multiplex PCR; TCRdb has only the in-frame clones, and not every one. The V and J calls and the clone size are those of that table, but D and trimming were determined from the DNA. The data contain some 150,000 clones, 84% of them singletons. Germline CDR1 SGDLS, CDR2 YYNGEE. Trimming at V came to 3 bases and at J to 5 bases, leaving 5 bases not matched to a gene. CDR3 length: 15 amino acids.

This receptor was identified in a boy younger than 10 in good health and CMV-seronegative. Sequencing was carried out using PBMCs. The V call is TRBV9, the J call TRBJ2-5, with TRBD2 identical over 12 bases. The CDR3 nucleotides read TGTGCCAGCAGCGGGCTAGCGGGAGGGCCGGAGACCCAGTACTTC. The encoded protein is CASSGLAGGPETQYF.